This TCR beta chain was sequenced during a study of blood T cell repertoires in COVID-19. Study information: Sites across the United States, Italy and Spain contributed samples from acute and convalescent COVID-19. PBMCs, B-cell-depleted T cells, or T cells were the source of the cDNA or gDNA that made up the material.

Per germline, CDR1 MNHEY and CDR2 SVGAGI. This CDR3 comprises 14 residues. V was cut by 10 bases and J by 9 bases, with 24 bases left in between. Here immunoSEQ multiplex PCR was the method, and the copy in TCRdb shows in-frame clones only, minus some. The data contain roughly 240,000 clones, roughly 87% of them seen just once; the ten biggest clones take up 2.5% to 3%. Grouping used clinical history reported by participants in a survey and questionnaire. The source of this sequence is a woman in her twenties or thirties with acute COVID-19. Sequencing used PBMCs or T cells enriched from blood (not recorded which). The rearrangement uses TRBV6-5 and TRBJ1-2; maybe TRBD1 (6 bases). CDR3 loop: CATRRGGPLESYTF. The CDR3, as DNA: TGTGCCACCCGGAGGGGGGGCCCGCTGGAAAGCTACACCTTC.